This TCR beta chain is drawn from a study of neurological immune-mediated disorders. Study-wide background: Of the roughly 34 patients who had multiple sclerosis, approximately 31 had the relapsing-remitting form and 3 had the secondary progressive form.

TCRdb ran MiXCR on the 5' RACE reads and lists one entry per CDR3 protein. Among 60,000 to 85,000 distinct CDR3 sequences listed, less than 5.5% were seen once. This clonotype was detected many times. The CDR3 spans 14 residues. CDR1 and CDR2 from the germline V gene are MNHNY and SVGAGI (reference sequence). V was cut by 0 bases and J by 7 bases, with 10 bases left in between. The sequencing input was PBMCs. The TCR originated in a woman in her twenties or thirties with multiple sclerosis. The chain is built from TRBV6-6 and TRBJ2-1; D is undetermined. CDR3 nucleotides: TGTGCCAGCAGTTACTCGATTCAAAGGAATGAGCAGTTCTTC. As protein: CASSYSIQRNEQFF.